The present entry profiles one T cell receptor (beta chain) with its context. The antigen is not known. Trimming removed 3 bases from V and 6 bases from J, with 6 bases in between. The CDR3 covers 12 residues. Germline V gives CDR1 MNHEY, CDR2 SMNVEV (reference sequence). This record comes from a study of metastatic and nonmetastatic thyroid tumors. Study in general: The study looked at repertoires side by side in blood and in tumor or nodule tissue from malignant and benign thyroid patients.

Authors' processing steps: Clinicopathological groups supplied CDR3 differences that were used to build a distant-metastasis classifier for papillary thyroid cancer. TCRdb re-analyzed the PCR reads using MiXCR. For this entry, the V and J calls and clone size follow TCRdb and not the study's own pipeline. The table has about 23,000 clones, more than 15% seen once; the top ten hold roughly 5%. Not a single patient had been given any form of treatment at any point before undergoing thyroid surgery. General observations from the study: Benign nodules were reported to have significantly lower TCR beta diversity than malignant thyroid tumors, in blood and tumor.

The V and J genes are TRBV27 and TRBJ2-1; D unclear. This TCR derives from a male donor with papillary thyroid cancer or a benign thyroid nodule (not recorded which). Some clones in this sample may be carry-over from other donors' samples. The sample comprised blood. In DNA form, the CDR3 reads TGTGCCAGCAGTTTTTTCGGCAATGAGCAGTTCTTC. Translating it yields CASSFFGNEQFF.